This T cell receptor (beta chain) was obtained from a study of cytomegalovirus exposure and HLA in healthy donors. On the study more broadly: Prior work identified 120 million or so unique TCR beta sequences in approximately 200 million T cells.

Study-wide results and limits: A later analysis reportedly identified an Asian-associated ancestry cluster as carrying fewer N-insertions than the approximately 670-donor mean. Most TCR sequences were rare, but some public TCRs occurred in many donors. CMV serostatus was the only immune exposure information that was available.

A remark on this clone: Its antigen is currently unknown.

Amplification used 60 Vbeta primers and 13 Jbeta primers. Method: immunoSEQ multiplex PCR; TCRdb's copy keeps in-frame clones and lacks some. The table lists 150,000 to 200,000 clones, about 62% of them singletons. Material: PBMCs. The sequence derives from a man aged 35 to 55 in good health and CMV-seronegative.

This chain's CDR3 is CASSPLAAQETQYF. For the CDR3, the DNA is TGTGCCAGCTCACCTTTAGCGGCACAAGAGACCCAGTACTTC. The rearrangement joins TRBV18 to TRBJ2-5; a possible D gene is TRBD2 (6 bases). The CDR3 consists of 14 residues. The germline CDR1 and CDR2 sequences are KGHSH and LQKENI. Trimming removed 3 bases at V and 2 bases at J, with 10 bases between.